Listed below are T cell receptor beta chains from one sample, sequenced in a study of identical twins. From the 5' RACE reads, TCRdb called clonotypes with MiXCR, one entry per CDR3 protein. The sample comprises about 240,000 distinct CDR3 sequences, about 10% of which are singletons, and 10% rests with the top ten. The sequenced sample consisted of memory T cells sorted from blood. The origin of the receptors is a man between 50 and 59 years old in good health. The CDR3 runs from the conserved cysteine through the conserved F or W. A row's size may be missing; if present it is once, few, many or a size class.

TRBV30 | few | CAWRDRGHNEQFF
TRBV4-1 | few | CASSEGGGRSNQPQHF
TRBV5-1 | many | CASSAGRSQETQYF
TRBV4-2 | NA | CASSQVPAGGPTDTQYF
TRBV9 | few | CASSVVGVDLRNEQFF
TRBV5-1 | many | CASSTDSYEQYF
TRBV2 | few | CASRDNNEQFF
TRBV7-2 | NA | CANRRLGPTDTQYF
TRBV15 | NA | CATSRTRVVDEQFF
TRBV4-1 | many | CASSRGQGTKNIQYF
TRBV4-1 | NA | CASSQDQEGRKQFF
TRBV28 | NA | CASSITPGQGVYEQYF
TRBV18 | NA | CASSPTSGSETQYF
TRBV11-2 | many | CASSFLTHGQYNEQFF
TRBV4-1 | NA | CASSHARGRAETQYF
TRBV10-3 | many | CAIGSAVGEQYF
TRBV4-3 | NA | CASSQDRQPRAYGYTF
TRBV29-1 | many | CSVGDRGYGYTF
TRBV19 | many | CARALDEKLFF
TRBV5-1 | NA | CASSLGTSGSEQYF
TRBV29-1 | NA | CSVNHSQGYTF
TRBV6-5 | NA | CASSSSGRLAGSTYEQYF
TRBV3-1 | many | CASSQDSGSYEQYF
TRBV6-5 | NA | CASSYPAAQGSDTQYF
TRBV27 | NA | CASGPLAKTNYGYTF
TRBV6-2/TRBV6-3 | few | CASSYPGTSGYSYNEQFF
TRBV5-4 | NA | CASSLSGGGYNEQFF
TRBV29-1 | NA | CSVSDLAYEQYF
TRBV11-2 | many | CASSLNAASSYEQYF